Shown below are 19 T cell receptor beta chains from a single sample sequenced in a study of somatic mutations in cytotoxic T cells in rheumatoid arthritis. Using immunoSEQ multiplex PCR, the repertoire was profiled, and TCRdb retains in-frame clones only, with some absent. The table lists 15,000 to 20,000 clones, more than 60% of them singletons. The sequencing sample was made of CD8+ T cells sorted from blood. Every receptor here comes from an adult with rheumatoid arthritis.

V gene TRBV2 combines with J gene TRBJ1-5; D perhaps matches TRBD1 (6 bases). The CDR3 contains 15 residues. V was shortened by 2 bases and J by 7 bases, with 15 bases between the two germline ends. CDR1 SNHLY and CDR2 FYNNEI come from the germline V gene. DNA for the CDR3: TGTGCCAGCAGTGAACACAGGGAGGCCCGGCAGCCCCAGCATTTT. Its protein product is CASSEHREARQPQHF.

The CDR3 region has the DNA TGTGCCAGCAGCTTTTGGGGGAACCCAAAAGAGACCCAGTACTTC. Protein product: CASSFWGNPKETQYF. The rearrangement uses TRBV11-2 and TRBJ2-5; D is possibly TRBD1 or TRBD2 (5 bases each). From germline, CDR1 is SGHAT and CDR2 FQNNGV. This CDR3 contains 15 residues. Trimming pared 3 bases from V and 3 bases from J, leaving 14 bases between.

V and J are TRBV5-6 and TRBJ1-4; D is ambiguous. The V and J ends lost 0 bases and 0 bases respectively, with 9 bases between them. The CDR3 extends over 16 amino acids. The germline V gene has CDR1 SGHDT and CDR2 YYEEEE. The CDR3 DNA is TGTGCCAGCAGCTTGGTTGTAGGTGCAACTAATGAAAAACTGTTTTTT. Translated: CASSLVVGATNEKLFF.

This sequence joins TRBV30 and TRBJ2-7; D is unclear. In germline, CDR1 is GTSNPN, CDR2 SVGIG (reference sequence). Trimming shortened V by 4 bases and J by 0 bases, and 13 bases separated the two germline ends. The CDR3 totals 14 residues. The CDR3 is CAWTEGDTSYEQYF. The CDR3, as DNA: TGTGCCTGGACGGAAGGCGACACCTCCTACGAGCAGTACTTC.

This clone was detected once. The rearrangement uses TRBV11-2 and TRBJ2-3; no clear D gene. V was clipped by 8 bases and J by 3 bases, with 24 bases between them. The CDR3 has 17 amino acids. Per the germline V gene, CDR1 is SGHAT and CDR2 is FQNNGV. The chain's CDR3 is CASAWLTSDLETDTQYF. CDR3 sequence (DNA): TGTGCCAGCGCCTGGCTAACTTCCGATTTAGAGACAGATACGCAGTATTTT.

By sample fraction, this clone is medium-sized (0.01 to 0.1%). CDR3 nucleotide sequence: TGCGCCAGCAGCCATACAGGGGAGGATGGCTACACCTTC. This gives the protein CASSHTGEDGYTF. J is TRBJ1-2 and V is TRBV4-1; 7 nucleotides agree with TRBD1. The V segment lost 3 bases and the J segment 6 bases; nucleotides outside the gene matches: 4. In germline, CDR1 is MGHRA, CDR2 YSYEKL. CDR3 length equals 13 residues.

V usage is TRBV7-9 and J usage is TRBJ2-1; the match to TRBD1 covers 11 bases. The CDR3 loop spans 15 amino acids. V lost 5 bases, J lost 7 bases, and 7 bases stayed unmatched. The germline V gene encodes CDR1 SEHNR and CDR2 FQNEAQ (reference sequence). CDR3 protein: CASSPRDRGLNEQFF. As DNA, the CDR3 is TGTGCCAGCAGCCCCCGGGACAGGGGGTTGAATGAGCAGTTCTTC.

The chain has TRBV7-6 and TRBJ2-7; D unresolved. Trimming pared 3 bases from V and 2 bases from J, leaving 8 bases between. Germline V gene sequence: CDR1 SGHVS, CDR2 FNYEAQ. The CDR3 runs to 13 residues. The CDR3 DNA reads as TGTGCCAGCAGCTTTGAGGCCCCCTACGAGCAGTACTTC. Translating it yields CASSFEAPYEQYF.

The chain carries TRBV10-1 and TRBJ2-5; 8 bases agree with TRBD1. The DNA end is a closer match to TRBJ2-7, so the J assignment may be wrong. The CDR3 contains 14 residues. CDR1 is WNHNN and CDR2 is SYGVQD in the germline V gene (reference sequence). DNA for the CDR3: TGCGCCAGCAGTGAGCAGGGGGCTATTTACGAGCAGTACTTC. This gives the protein CASSEQGAIYEQYF.

The genes are TRBV7-6 and TRBJ2-3; 12 bases are shared with TRBD1. Germline V lookup: CDR1 SGHVS, CDR2 FNYEAQ. V was clipped by 5 bases and J by 6 bases; unmatched bases: 15. This CDR3 has 18 amino acids. In DNA form, the CDR3 reads TGTGCCAGCAGCCCAGTAGTCATGGGACAGGGGGCCCTGGATACGCAGTATTTT. Translation: CASSPVVMGQGALDTQYF.

The DNA for the CDR3 is TGTGCCACGGAGGGAGGGGAGGACTATGGCTACACCTTC. The encoded protein is CATEGGEDYGYTF. V usage is TRBV11-2 and J usage is TRBJ1-2, with D tentatively TRBD1 (5 bases). Germline V gene sequence: CDR1 SGHAT, CDR2 FQNNGV. The CDR3 extends over 13 amino acids. V dropped 10 bases and J dropped 3 bases, with 15 bases sitting between them.

The rearrangement links TRBV19 to TRBJ1-4, with 9 bases matching TRBD1. Per the germline V gene, CDR1 is LNHDA and CDR2 is SQIVND (reference sequence). J gave up 11 bases and V 6 bases, and 10 bases lay outside the gene matches. This CDR3 contains 14 residues. The CDR3 spells CASSRTGADVKLFF. In DNA form, the CDR3 reads TGTGCCAGTAGCAGGACAGGGGCCGACGTCAAACTGTTTTTT.

This clone was seen a handful of times. The chain joins TRBV25-1 to TRBJ2-3; D is ambiguous. V was clipped by 7 bases and J by 3 bases, with 8 bases between them. The CDR3 extends over 12 amino acids. CDR1 MGHDK and CDR2 SYGVNS come from the germline V gene. CDR3: CASTMETDTQYF. The CDR3 DNA reads as TGTGCCAGCACGATGGAAACAGATACGCAGTATTTT.

The chain links TRBV11-3 to TRBJ2-6; the match to TRBD1 covers 7 bases. V dropped 5 bases and J dropped 12; count of bases not matched to a gene: 4. Germline loops: CDR1 SGHNT, CDR2 YENEEA. CDR3 length: 12 amino acids. This chain's CDR3 is CASSPGGTVLTF. The CDR3 region has the DNA TGTGCCAGCAGCCCAGGGGGAACCGTCCTGACTTTC.

This sequence joins TRBV7-9 and TRBJ1-2; 8 positions agree with TRBD1. The CDR3 covers 13 residues. V gave up 5 bases and J gave up 8 bases; unmatched junction bases: 7. Germline V gene sequence: CDR1 SEHNR, CDR2 FQNEAQ (reference sequence). CDR3 sequence: CASSPPGGEGYTF. The CDR3 DNA reads TGTGCCAGCAGCCCTCCAGGGGGCGAGGGCTACACCTTC. The entire variable domain, with the rest obtained from reference TRBV7-9 and TRBJ1-2, is as follows: DTGVSQNPRHKITKRGQNVTFRCDPISEHNRLYWYRQTLGQGPEFLTYFQNEAQLEKSRLLSDRFSAERPKGSFSTLEIQRTEQGDSAMYLCASSPPGGEGYTFGSGTRLTVV.

The rearrangement links TRBV13 to TRBJ1-5; 7 bases map to TRBD1. This CDR3 has 13 amino acids. J lost 7 bases, V lost 5 bases, and 5 bases had no gene match. CDR1 and CDR2 from the germline V gene are PRHDT and FYEKMQ (reference sequence). Here the CDR3 DNA reads TGTGCCAGCAGCACAGGGGACGGCCAGCCCCAGCATTTT. Protein sequence: CASSTGDGQPQHF.

This chain joins TRBV9 and TRBJ2-3, with a possible D match to TRBD1 (5 bases). The germline gives CDR1 SGDLS, CDR2 YYNGEE. Trimming took 0 bases from V and 5 from J, leaving 10 bases between them. The CDR3 runs 14 residues. The CDR3: CASSVGQLRDTQYF. The DNA for the CDR3 is TGTGCCAGCAGCGTAGGACAGCTTAGAGATACGCAGTATTTT. Based on the CDR3 plus reference TRBV9 and TRBJ2-3, the full variable domain is DSGVTQTPKHLITATGQRVTLRCSPRSGDLSVYWYQQSLDQGLQFLIQYYNGEERAKGNILERFSAQQFPDLHSELNLSSLELGDSALYFCASSVGQLRDTQYFGPGTRLTVL.

Here the CDR3 reads CASSTGAHSYNEQFF. In nucleotides, the CDR3 is TGCGCCAGCAGCACCGGGGCCCACTCCTACAATGAGCAGTTCTTC. V is TRBV4-1 and J is TRBJ2-1, with D perhaps TRBD1 or TRBD2 (5 bases each). Germline assignment: CDR1 MGHRA and CDR2 YSYEKL. The ends were cut back, 5 bases at V and 0 bases at J, with 11 bases in the middle. This CDR3 comprises 15 residues.

The gene calls are TRBV27 and TRBJ1-1; tentative D call: TRBD1 (6 bases). This CDR3 spans 15 amino acids. With 2 bases removed from V and 5 bases from J, the gap between germline ends came to 15 bases. The V gene's germline CDR1 is MNHEY and CDR2 SMNVEV (reference sequence). Written as DNA, the CDR3 is TGTGCCAGCAGTTTACACAGGGAGAAGGTGACTGAAGCTTTCTTT. It is translated as CASSLHREKVTEAFF.